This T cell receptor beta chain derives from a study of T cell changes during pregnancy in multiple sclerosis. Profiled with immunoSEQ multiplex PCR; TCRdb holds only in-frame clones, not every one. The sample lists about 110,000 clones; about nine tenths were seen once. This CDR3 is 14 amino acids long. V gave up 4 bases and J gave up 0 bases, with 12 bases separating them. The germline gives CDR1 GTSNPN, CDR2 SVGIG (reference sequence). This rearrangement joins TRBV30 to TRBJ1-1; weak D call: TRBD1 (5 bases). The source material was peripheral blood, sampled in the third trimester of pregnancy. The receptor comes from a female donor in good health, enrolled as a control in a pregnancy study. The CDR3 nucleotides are TGTGCCTGGACCTCGGACACGATGAACACTGAAGCTTTCTTT. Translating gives CAWTSDTMNTEAFF.